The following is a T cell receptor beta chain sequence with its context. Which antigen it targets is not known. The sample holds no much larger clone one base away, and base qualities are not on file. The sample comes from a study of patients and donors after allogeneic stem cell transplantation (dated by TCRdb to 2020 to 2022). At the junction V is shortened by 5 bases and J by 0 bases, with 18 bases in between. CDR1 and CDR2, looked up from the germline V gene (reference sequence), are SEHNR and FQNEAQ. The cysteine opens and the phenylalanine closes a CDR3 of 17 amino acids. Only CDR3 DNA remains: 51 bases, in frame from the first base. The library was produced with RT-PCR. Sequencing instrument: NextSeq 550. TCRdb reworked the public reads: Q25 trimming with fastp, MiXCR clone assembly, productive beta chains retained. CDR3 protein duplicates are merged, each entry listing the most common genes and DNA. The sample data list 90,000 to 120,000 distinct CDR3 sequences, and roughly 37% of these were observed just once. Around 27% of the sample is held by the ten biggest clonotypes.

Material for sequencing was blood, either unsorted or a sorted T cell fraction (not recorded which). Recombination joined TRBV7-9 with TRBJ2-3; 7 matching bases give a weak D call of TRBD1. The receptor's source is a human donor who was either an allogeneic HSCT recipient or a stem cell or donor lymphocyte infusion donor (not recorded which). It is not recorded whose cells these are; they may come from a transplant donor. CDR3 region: CASSPGGQSQSTDTQYF. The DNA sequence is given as TGTGCCAGCAGCCCCGGGGGACAGTCGCAAAGCACAGATACGCAGTATTTT.